These T cell receptor beta chains were read from a single sample in a study of T cell repertoires in cytomegalovirus infection. TCRdb processed the reads anew with MiXCR; each CDR3 protein has one entry. The data hold about 80,000 distinct CDR3 sequences, with 3.5% to 4.5% observed a single time. Sequenced sample: PBMCs. Every receptor here comes from a human donor in good health (CMV status not recorded). Some clones in this sample may be carry-over from other donors' samples. The CDR3 runs from the conserved cysteine through the conserved F or W. D genes are given only for firm matches. Clone size is given as how often the clone was seen (once, few, many) or a class if it is expanded.

>11|medium-sized|TRBV7-2|TRBJ2-7|NA
TGTGCCAGCAGCTTAGAGTACGAGCAGTACTTC
CASSLEYEQYF
>16|many|TRBV27|TRBJ2-1|TRBD2
TGTGCCAGCAGTTTATTTCCTAGCGGGGGGGCAAATGAGCAGTTCTTC
CASSLFPSGGANEQFF
>13|many|TRBV6-4|TRBJ1-6|TRBD1
TGTGCCAGCAGTACAGGGGATAATTCACCCCTCCACTTT
CASSTGDNSPLHF
>16|many|TRBV12-3/TRBV12-4|TRBJ1-1|TRBD1
TGTGCCAGCAGTTGGGACAGACGGTTTCCAAACACTGAAGCTTTCTTT
CASSWDRRFPNTEAFF
>16|many|TRBV5-1|TRBJ2-3|NA
TGCGCCAGCAGCCAAATCGGGACCCGAGGTAGAGATACGCAGTATTTT
CASSQIGTRGRDTQYF
>14|many|TRBV20-1|TRBJ2-7|NA
TGCAGTGCTGTAGGGCTCGGAGAACCTTACGAGCAGTACTTC
CSAVGLGEPYEQYF
>14|many|TRBV6-2/TRBV6-3|TRBJ2-6|NA
TGTGCCAGCAGAGGGGCAGCAGGGGCCAACGTCCTGACTTTC
CASRGAAGANVLTF
>16|many|TRBV11-2|TRBJ2-3|NA
TGTGCCAGCAGCACACGCGGACGAGCTAGCACAGATACGCAGTATTTT
CASSTRGRASTDTQYF
>12|many|TRBV5-6|TRBJ1-1|NA
TGTGCCAGCAGCTTGTTCGGGATACTGGGGACCTTT
CASSLFGILGTF
>14|many|TRBV12-3/TRBV12-4|TRBJ1-2|NA
TGTGCCAGCAGTTTAGGTGGGGGCACATATGGCTACACCTTC
CASSLGGGTYGYTF
>15|many|TRBV12-3/TRBV12-4|TRBJ1-5|TRBD1
TGTGCCAGCAGCGCAGGGGGCTGGAGCAATCAGCCCCAGCATTTT
CASSAGGWSNQPQHF